This T cell receptor beta chain was captured by sequencing in a study of blood T cell repertoires in COVID-19. Across the whole study: Nucleic acid was either cDNA or gDNA, and it came from T cells, B-cell-depleted T cells, or PBMCs.

Original methodology: How many nucleated cells were present was estimated from reference gene primer amplification. Assay used: immunoSEQ multiplex PCR; TCRdb lists only in-frame clones, some missing. The V and J calls and clone size were taken over from that table, and D and trimming were inferred from the DNA. This table has about 300,000 clones, 70% to 90% appearing once. Symptom resolution, clearance, or two negative PCRs marked the recovered donors of Cohort 3. Germline V gene lookup returns CDR1 SGHTS and CDR2 YDEGEE. This CDR3 has 16 residues. V was clipped by 4 bases and J by 5 bases, with 21 bases between them.

The sequenced material came from PBMCs or T cells enriched from blood (not recorded which). The V call is TRBV5-8, the J call TRBJ1-2; a possible D gene is TRBD1 (6 bases). The source of this sequence is a man aged 25 to 40 who had recovered from COVID-19. DNA for the CDR3: TGTGCCAGCAGCCCCTCCCCCAACCTAGGACAGTATGGCTACACCTTC. This gives the protein CASSPSPNLGQYGYTF.